Following are 3 T cell receptor beta chains from one sample sequenced in a study of early T cells in non-severe SARS-CoV-2 infection. TCRdb re-called the 5' RACE reads through MiXCR, storing one row per CDR3 protein. The table lists roughly 40,000 distinct CDR3 sequences, 4.7% of them singletons. Sample: whole blood. Source of these receptors: an adult who was a healthcare worker with PCR-confirmed SARS-CoV-2 infection or an uninfected control (not recorded which).

This clonotype was counted at least ten times. The rearrangement links TRBV11-2 to TRBJ2-7, with 7 bases lining up with TRBD1. From germline, CDR1 is SGHAT and CDR2 FQNNGV. J gave up 3 bases and V 2 bases, and 13 bases lay outside the gene matches. This CDR3 has 17 residues. The CDR3 DNA is TGTGCCAGCAGCTTAATGAAGACCGGGACAGCCCTCTACGAGCAGTACTTC. This translates into CASSLMKTGTALYEQYF. Based on the CDR3 plus reference TRBV11-2 and TRBJ2-7, the full variable domain is EAGVAQSPRYKIIEKRQSVAFWCNPISGHATLYWYQQILGQGPKLLIQFQNNGVVDDSQLPKDRFSAERLKGVDSTLKIQPAKLEDSAVYLCASSLMKTGTALYEQYFGPGTRLTVT.

This clonotype has at least ten counts. V gene TRBV6-6 combines with J gene TRBJ2-3; 8 bases are shared with TRBD2. The V and J ends lost 5 bases and 5 bases, in that order; junction bases with no gene match: 6. Germline CDR1 MNHNY, CDR2 SVGAGI (reference sequence). The CDR3 totals 14 residues. The CDR3, as DNA: TGTGCCAGCAGTGTCGGGGGGGCCGGAGATACGCAGTATTTT. Amino acids: CASSVGGAGDTQYF.

The table lists this clonotype with many counts. This chain connects TRBV29-1 to TRBJ2-5; D unresolved. Germline V gene data show CDR1 as SQVTM and CDR2 as ANQGSEA. The CDR3 runs 14 residues. Trimming removed 4 bases at V and 4 bases at J, with 16 bases between. The CDR3 DNA reads TGCAGCGTTGCCGCAAACCCGGGTGGAGAGACCCAGTACTTC. Translating gives CSVAANPGGETQYF.